The 11 T cell receptor beta chains presented below share a single source sample, sequenced in a study of shared clonotypes between healthy human individuals. Generated by immunoSEQ multiplex PCR, the TCRdb table keeps only in-frame clones and is missing some. The data show 1.6 million or so clones, about 98.5% seen once. Sequencing was done on a sample of naive CD4+ T cells sorted from blood. The subset was: CD45RA+ positively selected. These receptors all come from a man aged 30-40 years in good health.

The chain recombines TRBV28 with TRBJ2-2; TRBD2 matches at 8 bases. There are 13 residues in the CDR3. Germline V gene data show CDR1 as MDHEN and CDR2 as SYDVKM. Trimming took 10 bases from V and 4 from J; bases not matched to a gene: 5. DNA for the CDR3: TGTGCCATCGGGACTAGTAGCACCGGGGAGCTGTTTTTT. Translating it yields CAIGTSSTGELFF.

This chain connects TRBV7-2 to TRBJ2-1; a possible D gene is TRBD2 (5 bases). The CDR3 contains 12 residues. Germline V lookup: CDR1 SGHTA, CDR2 FQGNSA. V gave up 5 bases and J gave up 10 bases, with 12 bases separating them. The CDR3 coding sequence is TGTGCCAGCAGCCCCGCCGGACTGGAGCAGTTCTTC. Translating it yields CASSPAGLEQFF.

The count of this clone is one. V gene TRBV19 combines with J gene TRBJ2-2; D is ambiguous. Trimming shortened V by 4 bases and J by 2 bases, and 5 bases separated the two germline ends. Germline V gene sequence: CDR1 LNHDA, CDR2 SQIVND (reference sequence). The CDR3 is 13 amino acids. The CDR3 nucleotides are TGTGCCAGTAGTAGCAGAAACACCGGGGAGCTGTTTTTT. Translation gives CASSSRNTGELFF. Variable domain in full (rest from reference TRBV19 and TRBJ2-2): DGGITQSPKYLFRKEGQNVTLSCEQNLNHDAMYWYRQDPGQGLRLIYYSQIVNDFQKGDIAEGYSVSREKKESFPLTVTSAQKNPTAFYLCASSSRNTGELFFGEGSRLTVL.

The genes are TRBV30 and TRBJ2-5; TRBD1 might be the D (5 bases). The CDR3 is made up of 14 amino acids. Germline loops: CDR1 GTSNPN, CDR2 SVGIG (reference sequence). Trimming removed 2 bases from V and 1 base from J, with 11 bases in between. The CDR3 reads CAWSWSGIQETQYF. The DNA for the CDR3 is TGTGCCTGGAGTTGGTCAGGGATCCAAGAGACCCAGTACTTC. Drawing the rest from reference TRBV30 and TRBJ2-5, the complete variable domain is SQTIHQWPATLVQPVGSPLSLECTVEGTSNPNLYWYRQAAGRGLQLLFYSVGIGQISSEVPQNLSASRPQDRQFILSSKKLLLSDSGFYLCAWSWSGIQETQYFGPGTRLLVL.

The rearrangement joins TRBV7-9 to TRBJ2-3; 7 bases align to TRBD1. This CDR3 contains 15 residues. CDR1 is SEHNR, CDR2 FQNEAQ, per germline (reference sequence). V lost 5 bases to trimming and J lost 5 bases; unmatched junction nucleotides: 10. This chain's CDR3 is CASSPIDRAGDTQYF. The CDR3 nucleotides are TGTGCCAGCAGCCCAATTGACAGGGCTGGAGATACGCAGTATTTT.

This clone appeared once. The chain joins TRBV28 to TRBJ2-2; the D gene is possibly TRBD2 (6 bases). V was cut by 7 bases and J by 6 bases, with 18 bases left in between. The CDR3 runs 15 residues. Germline values: CDR1 MDHEN, CDR2 SYDVKM. The CDR3 DNA reads as TGTGCCAGCACCCCGGGAGCGGTCGGACCCGGGGAGCTGTTTTTT. Its translation is CASTPGAVGPGELFF.

J is TRBJ2-2 and V is TRBV5-1, with TRBD2 as a possible D gene (6 bases). The CDR3 is 18 residues long. Germline V gene lookup returns CDR1 SGHRS and CDR2 YFSETQ. The germline V and J ends were trimmed by 1 base and 2 bases, with 18 bases remaining between them. CDR3 DNA: TGCGCCAGCAGCTTGTGGGGGTCGGTGACTAGTAACACCGGGGAGCTGTTTTTT. Amino acids: CASSLWGSVTSNTGELFF.

This clone came up once. The chain joins TRBV11-2 to TRBJ2-7; 7 nucleotides match TRBD1. In germline, CDR1 is SGHAT, CDR2 FQNNGV. V lost 3 bases, J lost 5 bases, and 10 bases stayed unmatched. CDR3 length: 15 amino acids. The CDR3 here is CASSFADRERDEQYF. The DNA of the CDR3 is TGTGCCAGCAGCTTCGCCGACAGGGAGAGGGACGAGCAGTACTTC.

The gene calls are TRBV5-4 and TRBJ2-3; 7 positions match TRBD1. Germline V gene lookup returns CDR1 SGHNT and CDR2 YYREEE (reference sequence). J lost 14 bases, V lost 4 bases, and 10 bases had no gene match. The CDR3 extends over 12 amino acids. The CDR3 DNA is TGTGCCAGCAGCCCACCGGGACAGCTTTTGTATTTT. Its translation is CASSPPGQLLYF.

The gene calls are TRBV4-1 and TRBJ2-7, with a weak D call TRBD1 (6 bases). The CDR3 sequence is 17 residues long. V shed 1 base and J shed 5 bases, with 21 bases lying between them. CDR1 is MGHRA, CDR2 YSYEKL, per germline. CDR3 amino acids: CASSQGIDLGTPHEQYF. In nucleotides, the CDR3 is TGCGCCAGCAGCCAAGGTATTGACCTTGGGACACCCCACGAGCAGTACTTC.

This chain links TRBV7-9 with TRBJ2-3; perhaps TRBD2 as D (6 bases). Germline values: CDR1 SEHNR, CDR2 FQNEAQ (reference sequence). Trimming took off 5 bases at V and 2 bases at J, with 17 bases between the two ends. This CDR3 spans 16 amino acids. This chain's CDR3 is CASSPYTASATDTQYF. Here the CDR3 DNA reads TGTGCCAGCAGCCCCTATACGGCTAGCGCCACAGATACGCAGTATTTT.